What follows are 26 T cell receptor beta chains derived from one specimen sequenced in a study of T-cell reconstitution after alpha-beta-depleted transplantation in children. A library of TCRbeta sequences, prepared with unique molecular identifiers, was generated. One entry per CDR3 protein, called by TCRdb with MiXCR from the PCR reads. The data contain about 500,000 distinct CDR3 sequences, roughly 33% of them singletons. Sequencing used PBMCs from the stem cell graft donor, obtained from the stem cell graft. The source of these receptors is a human donor who donated a stem cell graft to a child with aplastic anemia.

There are a few counts of this clonotype. The CDR3 sequence: CASSLRQGAGTEAFF. CDR3 in DNA: TGTGCCAGCAGCTTGCGACAGGGGGCCGGCACTGAAGCTTTCTTT. This chain joins TRBV5-4 and TRBJ1-1, with 10 bases that match TRBD1. The length of the CDR3 is 15 residues. The germline gives CDR1 SGHNT, CDR2 YYREEE (reference sequence). V lost 1 base, J lost 4 bases, and 4 bases stayed unmatched.

The rearrangement uses TRBV21-1 and TRBJ1-3. TRBV21-1 counts as a pseudogene. CDR3 length equals 15 residues. The CDR3 bases are TGTGCCAGCAGCAAATACCCCAGGGTCGGAAACACCATATATTTT. Translation: CASSKYPRVGNTIYF.

The chain is built from TRBV4-3 and TRBJ2-3; weak D call: TRBD2 (5 bases). The CDR3 consists of 13 residues. Germline values: CDR1 LGHNA, CDR2 YSLEER. V was pared by 0 bases and J by 6 bases, with 7 bases between. This CDR3 is CASSQDPGDTQYF. The CDR3 DNA reads as TGCGCCAGCAGCCAAGACCCGGGGGATACGCAGTATTTT.

The chain has TRBV27 and TRBJ2-6, with a tentative D call TRBD1 (5 bases). This CDR3 has 16 residues. Germline V gene sequence: CDR1 MNHEY, CDR2 SMNVEV (reference sequence). The ends were cut back, 3 bases at V and 0 bases at J, with 9 bases in the middle. CDR3 amino acids: CASSFRANSGANVLTF. CDR3 in DNA: TGTGCCAGCAGTTTCAGGGCCAACTCTGGGGCCAACGTCCTGACTTTC. The full variable domain, with the rest looked up from reference TRBV27 and TRBJ2-6, is EAQVTQNPRYLITVTGKKLTVTCSQNMNHEYMSWYRQDPGLGLRQIYYSMNVEVTDKGDVPEGYKVSRKEKRNFPLILESPSPNQTSLYFCASSFRANSGANVLTFGAGSRLTVL.

This sequence joins TRBV20-1 and TRBJ2-5, with 9 nucleotides matching TRBD1. The CDR3 covers 15 residues. V was pared by 6 bases and J by 2 bases, with 10 bases of the junction left unmatched. The V gene's germline CDR1 is DFQATT and CDR2 SNEGSKA (reference sequence). CDR3 sequence (DNA): TGCAGTGCAACCCAGACAGGGGGGTCACAAGAGACCCAGTACTTC. Its protein is CSATQTGGSQETQYF.

In its sample, this clonotype was seen once. The gene calls are TRBV20-1 and TRBJ2-7, with 11 bases fitting TRBD1. Trimming removed 1 base from V and 4 bases from J; junction bases left unmatched: 6. Germline V gene lookup returns CDR1 DFQATT and CDR2 SNEGSKA (reference sequence). The CDR3 spans 15 residues. The CDR3: CSARGAGTGGYEQYF. The CDR3 DNA sequence: TGCAGTGCTAGAGGAGCCGGGACAGGGGGTTACGAGCAGTACTTC.

This clonotype was seen only once. The J gene is TRBJ1-4, the V gene TRBV15; D may be TRBD1 (6 bases). The V end was cut by 3 bases, the J end by 1 base, with 9 bases between. The V gene's germline CDR1 is LNHNV and CDR2 YYDKDF (reference sequence). The CDR3 consists of 15 residues. CDR3 in amino acids: CATSSHRETNEKLFF. CDR3 DNA: TGTGCCACCAGCAGCCACAGGGAAACTAATGAAAAACTGTTTTTT. Using reference TRBV15 and TRBJ1-4 for the parts outside the CDR3, the full variable domain is DAMVIQNPRYQVTQFGKPVTLSCSQTLNHNVMYWYQQKSSQAPKLLFHYYDKDFNNEADTPDNFQSRRPNTSFCFLDIRSPGLGDTAMYLCATSSHRETNEKLFFGSGTQLSVL.

This chain uses TRBV11-2 with TRBJ1-2; 10 positions agree with TRBD1. J was trimmed by 4 bases and V by 9 bases; bases with no gene match: 20. CDR3 size: 18 residues. CDR1 and CDR2 (germline): SGHAT, FQNNGV. In nucleotides, the CDR3 is TGTGCCAGTGCTAACCCGTCGACAGGGGGCACAATACTCTATGGCTACACCTTC. Translation: CASANPSTGGTILYGYTF.

The V call is TRBV6-2 or TRBV6-3, the J call TRBJ2-5, with TRBD1 matching over 7 bases. CDR3 size: 13 residues. The germline CDR1 and CDR2 sequences are MNHEY and SVGEGT. Losses at the gene ends were 8 bases for V and 9 bases for J; bases not matched to a gene: 12. CDR3 sequence: CASFRTGGKAQYF. For the CDR3, the DNA is TGTGCCAGCTTCCGGACAGGAGGAAAAGCCCAGTACTTC.

The chain is built from TRBV10-3 and TRBJ2-7, with D possibly matching TRBD2 (5 bases). The CDR3 length is 15 residues. Germline loops: CDR1 ENHRY, CDR2 SYGVKD. Trimming pared 2 bases from V and 0 bases from J, leaving 11 bases between. CDR3 DNA: TGTGCCATCAGTGAGATCGAGCGGAGCTCCTACGAGCAGTACTTC. Protein sequence: CAISEIERSSYEQYF.

This clonotype came up a few times. The chain has TRBV6-5 and TRBJ1-4; the D is unclear. This CDR3 has 16 amino acids. Looked up from germline, CDR1 is MNHEY and CDR2 is SVGAGI. Trimming removed 4 bases at V and 0 bases at J, with 12 bases between. CDR3 sequence (DNA): TGTGCCAGCAGTTTTGGACGGGTAGCAACTAATGAAAAACTGTTTTTT. Its protein is CASSFGRVATNEKLFF.

The chain carries TRBV7-9 and TRBJ1-2; D is unresolved. CDR3 length: 14 amino acids. Germline V gives CDR1 SEHNR, CDR2 FQNEAQ (reference sequence). The germline V and J ends were trimmed by 0 bases and 0 bases, with 5 bases remaining between them. The CDR3 nucleotides read TGTGCCAGCAGCTTAGCCGCAGCTAACTATGGCTACACCTTC. Translated, it gives CASSLAAANYGYTF. The full variable domain, in which reference TRBV7-9 and TRBJ1-2 provide the parts outside the CDR3, is DTGVSQNPRHKITKRGQNVTFRCDPISEHNRLYWYRQTLGQGPEFLTYFQNEAQLEKSRLLSDRFSAERPKGSFSTLEIQRTEQGDSAMYLCASSLAAANYGYTFGSGTRLTVV.

This clonotype turned up a few times. The chain uses TRBV7-6 and TRBJ2-7; D remains unclear. CDR3 length: 12 residues. The germline gives CDR1 SGHVS, CDR2 FNYEAQ. V lost 5 bases and J lost 8, with 13 bases in between. The CDR3 loop reads CASSLLSAQQYF. In DNA form, the CDR3 reads TGTGCCAGCAGCCTCTTATCGGCGCAGCAGTACTTC.

This clonotype occurred a few times. V usage is TRBV6-2 or TRBV6-3 and J usage is TRBJ2-7, with no clear D. V dropped 2 bases and J dropped 0 bases, with 8 bases sitting between them. The CDR3 runs 14 residues. Germline V gives CDR1 MNHEY, CDR2 SVGEGT. The chain's CDR3 is CASSYLGGSYEQYF. DNA of the CDR3: TGTGCCAGCAGTTACCTGGGCGGCTCCTACGAGCAGTACTTC.

V usage is TRBV7-8 and J usage is TRBJ1-1; a weak D match, TRBD1 (6 bases). The V end was cut by 0 bases, the J end by 10 bases, with 15 bases between. Germline CDR1 is SGHVS and CDR2 is FQNEAQ. The CDR3 spans 14 residues. CDR3: CASSLARGADGAFF. Here the CDR3 DNA reads TGTGCCAGCAGCTTAGCGCGGGGGGCAGATGGAGCTTTCTTT.

The chain carries TRBV19 and TRBJ2-3, with D maybe TRBD1 (6 bases). The germline CDR1 and CDR2 sequences are LNHDA and SQIVND (reference sequence). Trimming left V 7 bases short and J 5 bases short, with 19 bases between. This CDR3 spans 15 amino acids. CDR3 residues: CASTIRGSRIDTQYF. The CDR3 bases are TGTGCCAGTACCATAAGGGGGAGCAGGATAGATACGCAGTATTTT.

The chain joins TRBV4-3 to TRBJ2-5; maybe TRBD2 (5 bases). Germline loops: CDR1 LGHNA, CDR2 YSLEER. Trimming pared 0 bases from V and 4 bases from J, leaving 9 bases between. The CDR3 consists of 14 residues. The CDR3 is CASSQDAGRETQYF. The DNA for the CDR3 is TGCGCCAGCAGCCAAGATGCGGGTAGAGAGACCCAGTACTTC.

The chain has TRBV5-1 and TRBJ1-5; unclear D gene. This CDR3 has 13 amino acids. Germline CDR1 SGHRS, CDR2 YFSETQ. V was shortened by 5 bases and J by 0 bases, with 6 bases between the two germline ends. The CDR3: CASRADSNQPQHF. The CDR3 nucleotides are TGCGCCAGCAGGGCAGATAGCAATCAGCCCCAGCATTTT.

Only a few counts were recorded for this clonotype. The V gene is TRBV6-2 or TRBV6-3, the J gene TRBJ2-7; 11 positions match TRBD2. The CDR3 is 13 residues long. CDR1 is MNHEY and CDR2 is SVGEGT in the germline V gene. J gave up 6 bases and V 6 bases, and 4 bases lay outside the gene matches. CDR3 DNA sequence: TGTGCCAGCAGCCTCGGGACTAGCGGCGAGCAGTACGTC. Translated, it gives CASSLGTSGEQYV.

The chain carries TRBV4-3 and TRBJ1-3; no firm D call. The CDR3 consists of 15 residues. The V end lost 0 bases, the J end lost 4 bases, and 10 bases lay between the germline ends. Germline loops: CDR1 LGHNA, CDR2 YSLEER. The CDR3 bases are TGCGCCAGCAGCCAAGAAGCGACGGAGGGAAACACCATATATTTT. As protein: CASSQEATEGNTIYF.

A single count supports this clonotype. The CDR3 here is CASTGLAKGTQYF. The CDR3 DNA reads TGTGCCTCCACGGGACTAGCGAAGGGGACCCAGTACTTC. The J gene is TRBJ2-5, the V gene TRBV30, with 10 bases identical to TRBD2. Trimming took 7 bases from V and 7 from J; bases not matched to a gene: 9. The CDR3 spans 13 residues. Germline V gives CDR1 GTSNPN, CDR2 SVGIG (reference sequence).

This chain connects TRBV5-4 to TRBJ2-6; D gene uncertain. This CDR3 comprises 17 residues. Germline CDR1 SGHNT, CDR2 YYREEE (reference sequence). Trimming cost V 1 base and J 0 bases, with 11 bases left between them. DNA of the CDR3: TGTGCCAGCAGCTTGAGTCAGGTGAACTCTGGGGCCAACGTCCTGACTTTC. Its translation: CASSLSQVNSGANVLTF.

A few counts support this clonotype. CDR3 bases: TGCGCCAGCAGCCTCCAGACTAGCGGGAGCACAGATACGCAGTATTTT. It is translated as CASSLQTSGSTDTQYF. This chain connects TRBV4-3 to TRBJ2-3; 10 nucleotides line up with TRBD2. With 4 bases clipped from V and 0 bases from J, the junction kept 4 bases outside the gene matches. The CDR3 runs 16 residues. CDR1 and CDR2 (germline): LGHNA, YSLEER.

J is TRBJ1-2 and V is TRBV3-1, with 7 positions matching TRBD1. The CDR3 contains 15 residues. The J segment lost 6 bases and the V segment lost 4 bases, leaving 11 bases of the junction unmatched. Germline CDR1 LGHDT, CDR2 YNNKEL (reference sequence). CDR3 nucleotides: TGTGCCAGCAGCCCCCATCCAGGGGGGACTAATGGCTACACCTTC. Translation: CASSPHPGGTNGYTF.

The chain recombines TRBV19 with TRBJ2-7; 8 positions agree with TRBD1. Germline lookup yields CDR1 LNHDA and CDR2 SQIVND (reference sequence). The CDR3 loop spans 13 amino acids. With V trimmed by 7 bases and J by 6 bases, 8 bases remained unmatched. The CDR3 sequence is CASKGTGQGEQYF. CDR3 in DNA: TGTGCCAGTAAGGGGACAGGACAGGGCGAGCAGTACTTC.

In its sample, this clonotype was seen a few times. The J gene is TRBJ2-3, the V gene TRBV12-3 or TRBV12-4; D call uncertain. CDR3 size: 16 residues. Trimming stripped 6 bases from V and 0 bases from J, with 16 bases between. The CDR3 loop reads CASSYSTSSSTDTQYF. DNA of the CDR3: TGTGCCAGCAGCTATTCCACCTCATCTAGCACAGATACGCAGTATTTT.